Detailed here is one T cell receptor beta chain. Its target is unknown. Germline V gives CDR1 SGHTA, CDR2 FQGNSA. V shed 5 bases and J shed 1 base, with 8 bases lying between them. The CDR3 is 13 residues long. No patient had autoimmune disease or received systemic immunosuppression. This sample was included in a study of OX40 agonist ivuxolimab in advanced cancers. Profiling relied on immunoSEQ multiplex PCR, and the TCRdb table lists in-frame clones only, not all of them. The sample includes 65,000 to 80,000 clones, 80% to 85% of them seen just once. Study-wide results and caveats: In CD8+ T cells, expanded clones were on average more numerous than in CD4+. Low clonal expansion, among the lowest seen, marked partial responders at 0.1-3.0 mg/kg.

The specimen was CD4+ or CD8+ T cells sorted from blood, collected in a trial of the OX40 agonist ivuxolimab. The genes are TRBV7-2 and TRBJ2-5; possibly TRBD1 for D (5 bases). The sequence came from an adult with an advanced solid tumor such as melanoma, head and neck, liver or kidney cancer. CDR3 sequence (DNA): TGTGCCAGCAGCGGACACCTCCAAGAGACCCAGTACTTC. This codes for CASSGHLQETQYF.